These 9 T cell receptor beta chains were sequenced from one sample in a study of CD8 T cells in ankylosing spondylitis. TCRdb recomputed calls from the 5' RACE reads with MiXCR, one row per CDR3 protein. The sample yields about 260,000 distinct CDR3 sequences, 15% to 25% seen once. Sequenced input: blood, either unsorted or a sorted T cell fraction (not recorded which). Source of these receptors: a male donor with ankylosing spondylitis or in good health (not recorded which).

V usage is TRBV25-1 and J usage is TRBJ2-3; D is ambiguous. V dropped 4 bases and J dropped 6 bases, with 5 bases sitting between them. Germline values: CDR1 MGHDK, CDR2 SYGVNS. This CDR3 contains 11 residues. CDR3 loop: CASSVLDTQYF. CDR3 DNA sequence: TGTGCCAGCAGTGTCTTGGATACGCAGTATTTT. The full variable domain, completed using reference TRBV25-1 and TRBJ2-3, is EADIYQTPRYLVIGTGKKITLECSQTMGHDKMYWYQQDPGMELHLIHYSYGVNSTEKGDLSSESTVSRIRTEHFPLTLESARPSHTSQYLCASSVLDTQYFGPGTRLTVL.

V and J are TRBV15 and TRBJ2-5, with D unresolved. Trimming left V 4 bases short and J 1 base short, with 10 bases between. The germline CDR1 and CDR2 sequences are LNHNV and YYDKDF (reference sequence). The length of the CDR3 is 14 residues. DNA of the CDR3: TGTGCCACCAGCACCCCTGGCAGCCAAGAGACCCAGTACTTC. Amino acid sequence: CATSTPGSQETQYF.

This clonotype was picked up many times. This chain joins TRBV5-6 and TRBJ2-2; TRBD2 might be the D (6 bases). Germline CDR1 SGHDT, CDR2 YYEEEE. The CDR3 extends over 15 amino acids. V was trimmed by 4 bases and J by 5 bases, leaving 15 bases between them. Here the CDR3 reads CASSPRGIRTGELFF. The CDR3 DNA sequence: TGTGCCAGCAGCCCCCGGGGGATCAGGACCGGGGAGCTGTTTTTT.

This clonotype was recorded a few times. The chain links TRBV7-9 to TRBJ2-1; 9 bases match TRBD1. Trimming at V came to 5 bases and at J to 8 bases, leaving 13 bases not matched to a gene. CDR3 length equals 16 residues. Germline V lookup: CDR1 SEHNR, CDR2 FQNEAQ (reference sequence). DNA of the CDR3: TGTGCCAGCAGCGACCAAACCGGGACAGGGTCCGATGAGCAGTTCTTC. Amino acids: CASSDQTGTGSDEQFF.

The chain links TRBV7-3 to TRBJ1-1; D remains ambiguous. The V end lost 6 bases, the J end lost 1 base, and 6 bases lay between the germline ends. CDR1 and CDR2 from the germline V gene are SGHTA and FQGTGA. The length of the CDR3 is 12 residues. The CDR3 region is CASRNPNTEAFF. CDR3 sequence (DNA): TGTGCCAGCAGGAATCCGAACACTGAAGCTTTCTTT.

This rearrangement joins TRBV7-3 to TRBJ2-1, with D possibly TRBD2 on 6 matching bases. Trimming cost V 5 bases and J 9 bases, with 14 bases left between them. Germline V gives CDR1 SGHTA, CDR2 FQGTGA. This CDR3 spans 13 amino acids. The CDR3 protein is CASSLPPAGEQFF. In DNA, the CDR3 is TGTGCCAGCAGCCTCCCCCCAGCGGGTGAGCAGTTCTTC.

V is TRBV12-3 or TRBV12-4 and J is TRBJ2-1, with 14 bases that match TRBD2. This CDR3 is built from 17 residues. V lost 4 bases and J lost 4; bases outside the gene matches: 6. The CDR3 is CASSSPGLAGVYNEQFF. DNA of the CDR3: TGTGCCAGCAGTTCTCCGGGACTAGCGGGGGTTTACAATGAGCAGTTCTTC.

This clonotype has just a few counts. The rearrangement links TRBV7-7 to TRBJ2-1, with 16 nucleotides matching TRBD2. The CDR3 totals 18 residues. Germline V lookup: CDR1 SSHAT, CDR2 FNYEAQ (reference sequence). V gave up 5 bases and J gave up 5 bases; unmatched junction bases: 9. In DNA form, the CDR3 reads TGTGCCAGCAGCCCGGGACTAGCGGGAGGGGTGGTTGACAATGAGCAGTTCTTC. Amino acid sequence: CASSPGLAGGVVDNEQFF.

This clonotype was recorded at least ten times. This chain connects TRBV20-1 to TRBJ2-3; unclear D gene. The CDR3 covers 14 residues. The V gene's germline CDR1 is DFQATT and CDR2 SNEGSKA (reference sequence). V was shortened by 1 base and J by 0 bases, with 8 bases between the two germline ends. CDR3 sequence: CSARGSFSTDTQYF. The DNA for the CDR3 is TGCAGTGCTAGAGGGAGCTTCAGCACAGATACGCAGTATTTT.